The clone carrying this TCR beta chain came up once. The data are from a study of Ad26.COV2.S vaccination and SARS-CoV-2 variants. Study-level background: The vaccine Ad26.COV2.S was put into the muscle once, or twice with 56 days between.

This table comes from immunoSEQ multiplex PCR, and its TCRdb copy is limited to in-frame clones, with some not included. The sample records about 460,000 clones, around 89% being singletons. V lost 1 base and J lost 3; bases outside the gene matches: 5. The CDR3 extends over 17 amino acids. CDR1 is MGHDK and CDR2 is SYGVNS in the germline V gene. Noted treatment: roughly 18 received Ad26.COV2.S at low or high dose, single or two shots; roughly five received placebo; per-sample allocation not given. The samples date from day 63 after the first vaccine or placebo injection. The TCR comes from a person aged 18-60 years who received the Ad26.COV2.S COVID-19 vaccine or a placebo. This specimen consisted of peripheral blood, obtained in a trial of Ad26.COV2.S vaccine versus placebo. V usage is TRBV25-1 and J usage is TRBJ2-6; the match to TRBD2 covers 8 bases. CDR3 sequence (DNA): TGTGCCAGCAGTGAATTTAACCGGGAGGGTGGGGCCAACGTCCTGACTTTC. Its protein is CASSEFNREGGANVLTF.